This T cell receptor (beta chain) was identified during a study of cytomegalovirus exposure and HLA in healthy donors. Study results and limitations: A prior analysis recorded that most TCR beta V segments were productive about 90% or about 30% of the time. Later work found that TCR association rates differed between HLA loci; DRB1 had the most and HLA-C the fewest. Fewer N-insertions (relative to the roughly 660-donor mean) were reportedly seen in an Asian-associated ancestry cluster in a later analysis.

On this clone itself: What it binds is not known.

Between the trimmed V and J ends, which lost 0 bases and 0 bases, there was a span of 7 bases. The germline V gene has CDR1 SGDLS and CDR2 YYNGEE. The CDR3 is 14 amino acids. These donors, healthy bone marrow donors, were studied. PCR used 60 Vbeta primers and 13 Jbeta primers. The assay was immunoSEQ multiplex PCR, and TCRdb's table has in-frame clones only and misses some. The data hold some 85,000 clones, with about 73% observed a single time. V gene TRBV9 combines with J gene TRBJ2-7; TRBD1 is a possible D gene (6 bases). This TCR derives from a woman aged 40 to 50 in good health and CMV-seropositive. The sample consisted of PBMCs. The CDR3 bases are TGTGCCAGCAGCGTAGGGGACAACTCCTACGAGCAGTACTTC. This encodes CASSVGDNSYEQYF.